This entry concerns a single T cell receptor beta chain. Profiling relied on immunoSEQ multiplex PCR, and the TCRdb table lists in-frame clones only, not all of them. This sample has 90,000 to 150,000 clones, with roughly 90% found just once. The sample belongs to a study of T cell responses to AZD1222 COVID-19 vaccine. J gave up 2 bases and V 6 bases, and 10 bases lay outside the gene matches. From germline, CDR1 is MNHEY and CDR2 SMNVEV (reference sequence). This CDR3 region has 15 residues. The gene calls are TRBV27 and TRBJ2-7, with TRBD1 matching 7 bases. The source was peripheral blood, collected on day 0 of AZD1222 vaccination. The clonotype originates from an adult in good health. The chain's CDR3 is CASRPDRVGAYEQYF. As DNA, the CDR3 is TGTGCCAGCAGGCCCGACAGGGTTGGGGCCTACGAGCAGTACTTC.